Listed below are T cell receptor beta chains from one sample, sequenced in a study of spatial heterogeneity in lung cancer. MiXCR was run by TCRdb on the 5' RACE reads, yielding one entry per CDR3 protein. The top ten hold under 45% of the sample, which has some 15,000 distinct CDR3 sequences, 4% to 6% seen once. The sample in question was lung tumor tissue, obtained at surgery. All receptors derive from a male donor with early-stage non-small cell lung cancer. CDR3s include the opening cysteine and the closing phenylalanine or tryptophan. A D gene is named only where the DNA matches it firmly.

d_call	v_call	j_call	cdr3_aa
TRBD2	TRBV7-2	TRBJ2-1	CASSLVLTSGGEQFF
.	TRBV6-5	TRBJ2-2	CASSYSYGIGTGELFF
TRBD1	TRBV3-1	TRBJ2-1	CASSQGQGALQFF
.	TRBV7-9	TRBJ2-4	CASRGQAKNIQYF
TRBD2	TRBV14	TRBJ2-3	CASSHFTGTKYTDTQYF
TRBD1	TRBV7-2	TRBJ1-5	CASSRDRGLGNQPQHF
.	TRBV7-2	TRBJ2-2	CASSFGGGELFF
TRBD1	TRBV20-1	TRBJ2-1	CSYGQGAVLEGSEQFF
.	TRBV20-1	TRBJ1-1	CSARSGLQNTEAFF
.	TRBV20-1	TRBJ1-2	CSAPRGPRNNYGYTF
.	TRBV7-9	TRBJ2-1	CASSLAGGGEDEQFF
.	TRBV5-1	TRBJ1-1	CASSESRTAMNTEAFF
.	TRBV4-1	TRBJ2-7	CASSPQPGEGYEQYF
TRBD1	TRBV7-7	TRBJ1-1	CASSLVRDRDTEAFF
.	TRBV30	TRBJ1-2	CAWSVPRGYGYTF
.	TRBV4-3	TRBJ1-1	CASSQGQIMGTEAFF
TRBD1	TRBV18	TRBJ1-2	CASSPGQGGYGYTF
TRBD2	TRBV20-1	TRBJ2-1	CSASSTSGNIYNEQFF
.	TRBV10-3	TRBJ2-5	CAISDGGQAQETQYF
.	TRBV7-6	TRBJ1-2	CASSARLGGSDGYTF
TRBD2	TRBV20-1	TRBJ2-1	CSAREPSGRDYNEQFF
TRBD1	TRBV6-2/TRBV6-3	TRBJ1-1	CASSRDRDKAFF
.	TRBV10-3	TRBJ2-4	CAISEPGKNIQYF
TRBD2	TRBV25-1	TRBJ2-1	CASSVASGNNEQFF
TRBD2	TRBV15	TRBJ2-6	CATSRLAGTSGANVLTF
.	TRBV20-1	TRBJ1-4	CSARDLNGAATNEKLFF
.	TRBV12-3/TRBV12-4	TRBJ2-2	CASSPARVQESDTGELFF
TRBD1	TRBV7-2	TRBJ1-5	CASSWERTGRQPQHF
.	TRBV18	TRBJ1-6	CASSPAGAYNSPLHF
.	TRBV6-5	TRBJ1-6	CASSPTDPSIYNSPLHF
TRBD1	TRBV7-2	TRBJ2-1	CASSSRQGATEQFF
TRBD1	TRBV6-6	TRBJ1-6	CASDPGQGNSPLHF
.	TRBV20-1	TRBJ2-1	CSARDRPGGRNEQFF
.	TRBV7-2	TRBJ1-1	CASTQGRQPEAFF
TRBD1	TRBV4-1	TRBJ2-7	CASSQVMTGSSDEQYF
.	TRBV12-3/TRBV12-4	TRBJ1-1	CASSPSSEAFF
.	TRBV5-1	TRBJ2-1	CASSLLPSDNEQFF
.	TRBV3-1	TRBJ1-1	CASSPSQNTEAFF
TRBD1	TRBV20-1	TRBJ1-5	CSATLNRGDQPQHF
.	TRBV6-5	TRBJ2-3	CASSRGKGDTQYF
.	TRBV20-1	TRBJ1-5	CSARRDRLQHF
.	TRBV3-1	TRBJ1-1	CASSSQENTEAFF
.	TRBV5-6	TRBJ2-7	CASSLVARADYEQYF
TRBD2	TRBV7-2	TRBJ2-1	CASSSRTSGGGYEQFF
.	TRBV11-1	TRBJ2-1	CASSELQAQGEQFF